This T cell receptor (beta chain) was obtained from a study of cytomegalovirus exposure and HLA in healthy donors. Study-wide context: An analysis done earlier identified some 120 million unique TCR beta sequences from roughly 190 million T cells. An early data release held tens of millions of unique TCRs from HLA-typed donors.

Use of 60 Vbeta and 13 Jbeta primers characterized the PCR. TCRdb's table, derived via immunoSEQ multiplex PCR, lists solely in-frame clones and lacks some. The sample carries roughly 170,000 clones, roughly 85% recorded once. About this clone: The target antigen is unknown.

Trimming at V came to 6 bases and at J to 4 bases, leaving 11 bases not matched to a gene. CDR3 length: 16 amino acids. CDR1 is MDHEN, CDR2 SYDVKM, per germline. Findings and caveats of the study: Associated with HLA alleles at 0.05 false discovery rate in a later analysis were over 15,000 TCR beta sequences. When analyzed later, a missense DCLRE1C variant was found to be linked to TCR beta V- and J-gene trimming.

The specimen sequenced was PBMCs. The V and J genes are TRBV28 and TRBJ2-3; 9 positions agree with TRBD2. This receptor was taken from a man aged 30 to 39 in good health and CMV-seronegative. In nucleotides, the CDR3 is TGTGCCAGCAGCTCACGGGCGGGGGGGCTCTCAGATACGCAGTATTTT. It translates to CASSSRAGGLSDTQYF.